Following are 5 T cell receptor beta chains from one sample sequenced in a study of cytomegalovirus exposure and HLA in healthy donors. PCR was performed using 60 Vbeta and 13 Jbeta primers. The repertoire was sequenced with immunoSEQ multiplex PCR; TCRdb's copy has only in-frame clones and lacks some. The sample holds around 180,000 clones, approximately 80% seen once. Sequencing was carried out using PBMCs. These receptors originate from a male donor in good health and CMV-seronegative.

The chain couples TRBV18 to TRBJ1-1; D is unclear. From germline, CDR1 is KGHSH and CDR2 LQKENI. The V and J ends lost 1 base and 6 bases respectively, with 9 bases between them. The CDR3 contains 13 residues. The chain's CDR3 is CASSPRAGSEAFF. In DNA form, the CDR3 reads TGTGCCAGCTCACCACGGGCGGGGTCTGAAGCTTTCTTT.

The chain combines TRBV10-3 with TRBJ2-1, with D possibly matching TRBD2 (7 bases). The CDR3 runs 16 residues. Germline assignment: CDR1 ENHRY and CDR2 SYGVKD. V shed 3 bases and J shed 2 bases, with 14 bases lying between them. DNA for the CDR3: TGTGCCATCAGTGACTCGAGGGGGGGGCCCTACAATGAGCAGTTCTTC. Its protein product is CAISDSRGGPYNEQFF.

This clone appeared a single time. The chain couples TRBV19 to TRBJ2-6; 10 bases fit TRBD1. The V and J ends lost 4 bases and 2 bases, in that order; junction bases with no gene match: 5. Germline values: CDR1 LNHDA, CDR2 SQIVND (reference sequence). The CDR3 loop spans 17 amino acids. The CDR3 nucleotides read TGTGCCAGTAGTACAGGACAGGGGGAAACTGGGGCCAACGTCCTGACTTTC. Translating it yields CASSTGQGETGANVLTF.

This chain uses TRBV5-3 with TRBJ2-1, with 8 bases aligning to TRBD2. TRBV5-3 is an ORF, and what it does is uncertain. V was pared by 5 bases and J by 9 bases, with 13 bases of the junction left unmatched. The CDR3 length is 15 residues. This chain's CDR3 is CARSFWTSYHSEQFF. Written as DNA, the CDR3 is TGTGCCAGAAGTTTTTGGACTAGCTACCATTCTGAGCAGTTCTTC.

V gene TRBV27 combines with J gene TRBJ2-1; TRBD2 might be the D (7 bases). V was cut by 5 bases and J by 5 bases, with 19 bases left in between. The germline gives CDR1 MNHEY, CDR2 SMNVEV (reference sequence). The CDR3 is 16 amino acids. The CDR3: CASSPRMVGGDNEQFF. CDR3 in DNA: TGTGCCAGCAGTCCCCGTATGGTAGGGGGGGACAATGAGCAGTTCTTC.